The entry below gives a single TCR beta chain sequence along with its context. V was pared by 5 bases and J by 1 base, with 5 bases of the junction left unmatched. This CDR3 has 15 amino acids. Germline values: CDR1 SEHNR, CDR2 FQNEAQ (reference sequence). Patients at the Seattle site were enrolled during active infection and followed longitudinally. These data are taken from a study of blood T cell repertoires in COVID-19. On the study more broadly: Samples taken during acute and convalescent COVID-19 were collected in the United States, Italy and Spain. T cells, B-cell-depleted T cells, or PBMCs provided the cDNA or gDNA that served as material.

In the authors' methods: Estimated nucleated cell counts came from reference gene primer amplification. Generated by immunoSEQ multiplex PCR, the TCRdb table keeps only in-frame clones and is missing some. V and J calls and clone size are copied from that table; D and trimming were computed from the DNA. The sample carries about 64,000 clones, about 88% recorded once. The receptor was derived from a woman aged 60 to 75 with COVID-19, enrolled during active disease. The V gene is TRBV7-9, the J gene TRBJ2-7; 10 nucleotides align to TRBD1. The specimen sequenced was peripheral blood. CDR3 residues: CASSIRTGGSYEQYF. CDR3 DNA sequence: TGTGCCAGCAGCATCCGGACAGGGGGTTCCTACGAGCAGTACTTC.